The clone carrying this T cell receptor (beta chain) has just a few counts. Antigen: not known. The CDR3 is made up of 14 amino acids. Germline CDR1 SGHTA, CDR2 FQGTGA. V gave up 5 bases and J gave up 2 bases, with 10 bases separating them. Of the isolated RNA, all was reverse transcribed, and so the sequenced material was expressed TCRB transcripts. The table came from immunoSEQ multiplex PCR; TCRdb's copy has only in-frame clones and leaves some out. The sample records around 130,000 clones, around 9% being singletons. There was one heparinised blood draw per donor, averaging about 110 mL. Each sorted fraction was over 95% pure. This specimen comes from a study of beta chain features in type 1 diabetes. Study-level points and caveats: Among all four CD4+ subsets, Type 1 diabetes patients had TCRB CDR3s that were moderately but significantly shorter.

The sequence was collected from a man aged 30 to 39 with type 1 diabetes. Material: central memory CD4+ T cells from blood. The V gene is TRBV7-3, the J gene TRBJ2-1, with TRBD2 as a possible D gene (5 bases). The CDR3 reads CASSPGDAYNEQFF. The CDR3 DNA is TGTGCCAGCAGCCCCGGGGATGCCTACAATGAGCAGTTCTTC.